Below, 29 T cell receptor beta chains from the same sample are listed, as sequenced in a study of beta chain features in type 1 diabetes (dated by TCRdb to 2017 to 2018). Study-wide findings and limitations: In all four CD4+ subsets, TCRB CDR3 length was moderately but significantly shorter in type 1 diabetes patients.

No antigens are known for them. The receptor library was made with the immunoSEQ multiplex PCR assay. The entire amount of isolated RNA was reverse transcribed using the High Capacity cDNA Reverse Transcription Kit, so the sequenced TCRB transcripts were expressed ones. As stored in TCRdb, this immuneACCESS dataset retains in-frame rearrangements with V and J assigned. A fraction of the clones does not appear; measured against another copy, unresolved V genes explain less than half of the discrepancy, and the remainder lacks a known reason. The sample table lists under 300,000 clones, around 14% of them with a count of one. The leading ten clones occupy approximately 0.018% of the sample. Sequenced material: naive CD4+ T cells from blood. The cell subset or site label, read with the paper, signifies: true naive CD4+ T cells. The receptors were gathered from a man under 40 with type 1 diabetes.

The chain has TRBV4-1 and TRBJ1-2, with D possibly TRBD1 on 5 matching bases. Germline V lookup: CDR1 MGHRA, CDR2 YSYEKL. There are 14 residues in the CDR3. V shed 0 bases and J shed 8 bases, with 13 bases lying between them. The CDR3 region is CASSQDGQGRGYTF. The DNA of the CDR3 is TGCGCCAGCAGCCAAGATGGGCAGGGAAGAGGCTACACCTTC.

There are a few counts of this clone. The V call is TRBV29-1, the J call TRBJ2-2; 7 bases agree with TRBD1. This CDR3 is 12 amino acids long. Germline V lookup: CDR1 SQVTM, CDR2 ANQGSEA. Unmatched junction bases numbered 3, after V lost 7 bases and J lost 4 bases. The CDR3 here is CSGGQFTGELFF. The DNA for the CDR3 is TGCAGCGGGGGACAGTTCACCGGGGAGCTGTTTTTT.

The V call is TRBV29-1, the J call TRBJ2-1; 9 bases line up with TRBD1. This CDR3 region has 13 residues. V shed 3 bases and J 7 bases; nucleotides not matched to a gene: 4. Germline-derived CDR1 and CDR2 are SQVTM and ANQGSEA. The CDR3 loop reads CSVEGQGDNEQFF. CDR3 nucleotide sequence: TGCAGCGTTGAGGGACAGGGAGATAATGAGCAGTTCTTC.

A few counts support this clone. The chain carries TRBV5-1 and TRBJ2-4; tentatively, D is TRBD2 (6 bases). The CDR3 is 16 amino acids. V gave up 4 bases and J gave up 0 bases, with 14 bases separating them. In germline, CDR1 is SGHRS, CDR2 YFSETQ. This CDR3 reads CASSAQAGLAKNIQYF. The CDR3 DNA reads TGCGCCAGCAGCGCGCAAGCGGGCCTAGCCAAAAACATTCAGTACTTC.

In its sample, this clone was seen a few times. This chain links TRBV5-1 with TRBJ2-1; 9 bases are shared with TRBD2. CDR1 and CDR2 from the germline V gene are SGHRS and YFSETQ. This CDR3 has 15 amino acids. J lost 5 bases, V lost 2 bases, and 5 bases had no gene match. In DNA, the CDR3 is TGCGCCAGCAGCTTCCAACTAGCGGGTAACAATGAGCAGTTCTTC. It specifies CASSFQLAGNNEQFF. Combining the CDR3 with reference TRBV5-1 and TRBJ2-1 gives the whole variable domain KAGVTQTPRYLIKTRGQQVTLSCSPISGHRSVSWYQQTPGQGLQFLFEYFSETQRNKGNFPGRFSGRQFSNSRSEMNVSTLELGDSALYLCASSFQLAGNNEQFFGPGTRLTVL.

The genes are TRBV5-4 and TRBJ2-7; TRBD1 aligns across 10 bases. V gave up 4 bases and J gave up 4 bases; unmatched junction bases: 8. The CDR3 extends over 15 amino acids. The germline gives CDR1 SGHNT, CDR2 YYREEE (reference sequence). DNA for the CDR3: TGTGCCAGCAGCCCCGCAGGGACAGGGGTTTACGAGCAGTACTTC. Amino acid sequence: CASSPAGTGVYEQYF.

This clone was observed a few times. This chain links TRBV2 with TRBJ1-2; 7 bases map to TRBD1. Germline V gene sequence: CDR1 SNHLY, CDR2 FYNNEI. After removal of 2 bases from V and 5 bases from J, the junction contained 2 bases not matched to a gene. This CDR3 is 13 amino acids long. The CDR3 sequence is CASSESGQYGYTF. CDR3 nucleotides: TGTGCCAGCAGTGAATCGGGACAGTATGGCTACACCTTC.

A few counts support this clone. The chain carries TRBV15 and TRBJ1-4; the D is unclear. Germline CDR1 is LNHNV and CDR2 is YYDKDF (reference sequence). V lost 0 bases and J lost 12, with 11 bases in between. The CDR3 spans 13 residues. The CDR3 sequence is CATSRDEESQLFF. For the CDR3, the DNA is TGTGCCACCAGCAGAGATGAGGAGTCGCAACTGTTTTTT.

The genes are TRBV19 and TRBJ1-2; D is uncertain. V was pared by 2 bases and J by 2 bases, with 9 bases between. Germline V gene sequence: CDR1 LNHDA, CDR2 SQIVND (reference sequence). This CDR3 has 14 amino acids. The CDR3, as DNA: TGTGCCAGTAGTATATTGGCGGGAAACTATGGCTACACCTTC. Amino acid sequence: CASSILAGNYGYTF.

CDR3 nucleotide sequence: TGTGCCAGTAGTATGTGGGGAGGGGACAATCAGCCCCAGCATTTT. It specifies CASSMWGGDNQPQHF. V usage is TRBV19 and J usage is TRBJ1-5; D is possibly TRBD1 (5 bases). Germline V gene data show CDR1 as LNHDA and CDR2 as SQIVND (reference sequence). The CDR3 covers 15 residues. Trimming removed 3 bases at V and 3 bases at J, with 12 bases between.

The chain employs TRBV5-1 and TRBJ1-5; no definite D call. The germline V and J ends were trimmed by 2 bases and 6 bases, with 15 bases remaining between them. The CDR3 contains 15 residues. The germline gives CDR1 SGHRS, CDR2 YFSETQ. The CDR3 nucleotides are TGCGCCAGCAGCTTCGGCGGGGAGGAGAGTCAGCCCCAGCATTTT. It encodes CASSFGGEESQPQHF.

This clone has a handful of counts. V and J are TRBV7-8 and TRBJ1-5; a weak D match, TRBD1 (5 bases). Trimming cost V 0 bases and J 5 bases, with 11 bases left between them. Looked up from germline, CDR1 is SGHVS and CDR2 is FQNEAQ. The CDR3 spans 15 residues. The CDR3 reads CASSLARQSYQPQHF. The CDR3 nucleotides read TGTGCCAGCAGCTTAGCCCGACAGTCGTATCAGCCCCAGCATTTT.

The chain recombines TRBV19 with TRBJ1-5, with 8 bases aligning to TRBD1. The CDR3 runs 15 residues. V gave up 6 bases and J gave up 7 bases; unmatched junction bases: 11. Germline V gene data show CDR1 as LNHDA and CDR2 as SQIVND (reference sequence). The CDR3 spells CASSSGTGRSQPQHF. CDR3 nucleotides: TGTGCCAGTAGCTCAGGGACAGGAAGATCACAGCCCCAGCATTTT.

This clone was recorded a few times. This chain joins TRBV18 and TRBJ1-2; 7 bases agree with TRBD1. V shed 6 bases, J shed 8 bases, and the junction held 12 bases outside the gene matches. The germline CDR1 and CDR2 sequences are KGHSH and LQKENI. The CDR3 spans 14 residues. The CDR3 DNA is TGTGCCAGCTCGGCCGTGGGGACAGATCGCGGCTACACCTTC. Protein product: CASSAVGTDRGYTF.

This clone was detected only a few times. The rearrangement uses TRBV18 and TRBJ2-7; TRBD1 agrees at 9 bases. Looked up from germline, CDR1 is KGHSH and CDR2 is LQKENI. The CDR3 spans 14 residues. V shed 8 bases and J 1 base; nucleotides not matched to a gene: 6. In nucleotides, the CDR3 is TGTGCCAGCGCATCCGGGACAGGGTCCTACGAGCAGTACTTC. Translating gives CASASGTGSYEQYF.

The gene calls are TRBV6-1 and TRBJ2-3, with 7 bases that match TRBD1. CDR1 MNHNS and CDR2 SASEGT come from the germline V gene. The CDR3 has 13 amino acids. With V trimmed by 6 bases and J by 4 bases, 4 bases remained unmatched. This CDR3 is CASSGQEADTQYF. CDR3 coding DNA: TGTGCCAGCAGCGGACAGGAGGCAGATACGCAGTATTTT.

The chain has TRBV11-2 and TRBJ2-5; 15 bases agree with TRBD2. V was clipped by 5 bases and J by 5 bases; unmatched bases: 6. The CDR3 is 16 residues long. CDR1 and CDR2 from the germline V gene are SGHAT and FQNNGV. The DNA of the CDR3 is TGTGCCAGCAGCCTGGGACTAGCGGGGGGAGGGGAGACCCAGTACTTC. This encodes CASSLGLAGGGETQYF.

The rearrangement links TRBV6-1 to TRBJ1-5; perhaps TRBD1 as D (5 bases). This CDR3 region has 13 residues. V was pared by 3 bases and J by 6 bases, with 9 bases between. The germline V gene encodes CDR1 MNHNS and CDR2 SASEGT. For the CDR3, the DNA is TGTGCCAGCAGTGACAGGGTTCTTCAGCCCCAGCATTTT. Translating it yields CASSDRVLQPQHF.

The chain is built from TRBV14 and TRBJ2-5; 7 bases fit TRBD2. The CDR3 loop spans 14 amino acids. Losses at the gene ends were 4 bases for V and 4 bases for J; bases not matched to a gene: 6. CDR1 SGHDN and CDR2 FVKESK come from the germline V gene. The CDR3 protein is CASSLGAGVETQYF. The CDR3 DNA follows: TGTGCCAGCAGCCTGGGCGCGGGAGTAGAGACCCAGTACTTC. Together with reference TRBV14 and TRBJ2-5, the CDR3 gives the full variable domain: EAGVTQFPSHSVIEKGQTVTLRCDPISGHDNLYWYRRVMGKEIKFLLHFVKESKQDESGMPNNRFLAERTGGTYSTLKVQPAELEDSGVYFCASSLGAGVETQYFGPGTRLLVL.

The rearrangement uses TRBV18 and TRBJ1-1; possibly TRBD1 for D (6 bases). CDR3 size: 13 residues. Per germline, CDR1 KGHSH and CDR2 LQKENI. V lost 6 bases and J lost 6, with 14 bases in between. Here the CDR3 DNA reads TGTGCCAGCTCTCCCGTCTCAGGGGCTGAAGCTTTCTTT. It is translated as CASSPVSGAEAFF.

The J gene is TRBJ2-5, the V gene TRBV5-1; 7 nucleotides line up with TRBD1. Trimming cost V 4 bases and J 0 bases; bases outside gene matches: 6. The CDR3 totals 15 residues. The V gene's germline CDR1 is SGHRS and CDR2 YFSETQ. The CDR3 loop is CASSGGQAYQETQYF. In DNA, the CDR3 is TGCGCCAGCAGCGGCGGACAGGCGTACCAAGAGACCCAGTACTTC.

This clone was counted a few times. The gene calls are TRBV28 and TRBJ2-7; TRBD1 matches at 7 bases. V was clipped by 7 bases and J by 6 bases; unmatched bases: 12. Germline V gene data show CDR1 as MDHEN and CDR2 as SYDVKM. This CDR3 has 14 residues. The CDR3 loop is CASNTGTVFIEQYF. CDR3 DNA: TGTGCCAGCAACACCGGGACAGTCTTCATCGAGCAGTACTTC.

The rearrangement uses TRBV6-1 and TRBJ1-5, with 7 bases matching TRBD1. Germline CDR1 and CDR2: MNHNS and SASEGT. The CDR3 is made up of 15 amino acids. Trimming took 5 bases from V and 4 from J; bases not matched to a gene: 8. The CDR3 coding sequence is TGTGCCAGCAGTCCTCGACAGGGAATGAATCAGCCCCAGCATTTT. Translating it yields CASSPRQGMNQPQHF.

The V call is TRBV27, the J call TRBJ2-5, with D possibly TRBD1 on 6 matching bases. Germline loops: CDR1 MNHEY, CDR2 SMNVEV (reference sequence). Between the trimmed V and J ends, which lost 5 bases and 5 bases, there was a span of 12 bases. This CDR3 region has 13 residues. The DNA for the CDR3 is TGTGCCAGCAGTACAGGGTCCCGGGAGACCCAGTACTTC. The encoded protein is CASSTGSRETQYF.

The J gene is TRBJ2-5, the V gene TRBV7-6; TRBD2 is a possible D gene (6 bases). The CDR3 has 13 residues. V dropped 10 bases and J dropped 9 bases, with 21 bases sitting between them. Germline V gives CDR1 SGHVS, CDR2 FNYEAQ. The CDR3 region has the DNA TGTGCCATCCTGGGGGAGTGGGGCGGGGCCCAGTACTTC. The encoded protein is CAILGEWGGAQYF.

The J gene is TRBJ2-3, the V gene TRBV4-1, with TRBD2 identical over 11 bases. The CDR3 runs to 16 residues. J was trimmed by 6 bases and V by 4 bases; bases with no gene match: 9. Per germline, CDR1 MGHRA and CDR2 YSYEKL. Here the CDR3 reads CASSLVGASGGDTQYF. CDR3 nucleotides: TGCGCCAGCAGCCTCGTGGGGGCTAGCGGGGGGGATACGCAGTATTTT.

The gene calls are TRBV2 and TRBJ2-1; TRBD2 matches at 11 bases. This CDR3 has 18 residues. CDR1 and CDR2 from the germline V gene are SNHLY and FYNNEI. V dropped 3 bases and J dropped 0; count of bases not matched to a gene: 7. The CDR3 spells CASSERLAGPSSYNEQFF. DNA of the CDR3: TGTGCCAGCAGTGAGAGACTAGCGGGACCGAGCTCCTACAATGAGCAGTTCTTC.

This clone was counted only a few times. V usage is TRBV7-9 and J usage is TRBJ2-2; 11 bases agree with TRBD1. This CDR3 spans 17 amino acids. The germline gives CDR1 SEHNR, CDR2 FQNEAQ (reference sequence). V dropped 5 bases and J dropped 6; count of bases not matched to a gene: 11. CDR3 sequence reads: CASSPWTGGSEAGELFF. The CDR3 DNA sequence: TGTGCCAGCAGCCCGTGGACAGGGGGCAGTGAAGCCGGGGAGCTGTTTTTT.

The gene calls are TRBV6-5 and TRBJ1-2; 7 positions agree with TRBD1. Trimming removed 2 bases from V and 5 bases from J; junction bases left unmatched: 8. CDR1 is MNHEY, CDR2 SVGAGI, per germline. The CDR3 is 15 amino acids. CDR3 nucleotides: TGTGCCAGCAGTTACACCTCCGGGACAGATTATGGCTACACCTTC. It codes for CASSYTSGTDYGYTF.